This T cell receptor beta chain derives from a study of chemoradiotherapy in HPV16-positive cancers. As regards this clone: Its cognate antigen is unknown.

Trimming removed 4 bases from V and 5 bases from J; junction bases left unmatched: 6. The CDR3 loop spans 15 amino acids. Looked up from germline, CDR1 is SGDLS and CDR2 is YYNGEE. Notes on the study in general: Non-HPV-specific T cells did not expand in tumors during treatment, whereas candidate HPV-specific clones and E7-related motifs did.

The method was immunoSEQ multiplex PCR; TCRdb's version includes in-frame clones alone and lacks a portion of them. In the table there are over 6,000 clones, roughly 83% of which are singletons. Specimen: blood, collected from a patient who underwent chemoradiotherapy. The sequence was obtained from a human donor with HPV-associated anogenital cancer. The chain has TRBV9 and TRBJ2-1, with 10 bases identical to TRBD2. This chain's CDR3 is CASSSLAGSNNEQFF. CDR3 in DNA: TGTGCCAGCAGCTCACTAGCGGGGAGCAACAATGAGCAGTTCTTC.